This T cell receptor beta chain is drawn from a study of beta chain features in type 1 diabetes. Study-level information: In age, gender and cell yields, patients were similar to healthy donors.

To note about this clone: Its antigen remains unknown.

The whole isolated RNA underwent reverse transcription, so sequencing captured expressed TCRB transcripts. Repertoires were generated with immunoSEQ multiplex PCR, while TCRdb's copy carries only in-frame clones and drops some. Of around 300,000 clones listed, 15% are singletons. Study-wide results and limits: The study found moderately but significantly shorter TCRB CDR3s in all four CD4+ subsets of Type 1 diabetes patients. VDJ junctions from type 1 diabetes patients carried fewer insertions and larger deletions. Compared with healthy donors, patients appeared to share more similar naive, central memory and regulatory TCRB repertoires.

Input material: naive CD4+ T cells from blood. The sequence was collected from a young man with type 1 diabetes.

DNA of the CDR3: TGTGCCTGGAGTGACACCCGACAGGGATTGGCTTTCTTT. This translates into CAWSDTRQGLAFF. V and J are TRBV30 and TRBJ1-1, with 7 bases fitting TRBD1. The germline V gene has CDR1 GTSNPN and CDR2 SVGIG (reference sequence). There are 13 residues in the CDR3. Trimming at V came to 1 base and at J to 11 bases, leaving 10 bases not matched to a gene. Drawing the rest from reference TRBV30 and TRBJ1-1, the complete variable domain is SQTIHQWPATLVQPVGSPLSLECTVEGTSNPNLYWYRQAAGRGLQLLFYSVGIGQISSEVPQNLSASRPQDRQFILSSKKLLLSDSGFYLCAWSDTRQGLAFFGQGTRLTVV.